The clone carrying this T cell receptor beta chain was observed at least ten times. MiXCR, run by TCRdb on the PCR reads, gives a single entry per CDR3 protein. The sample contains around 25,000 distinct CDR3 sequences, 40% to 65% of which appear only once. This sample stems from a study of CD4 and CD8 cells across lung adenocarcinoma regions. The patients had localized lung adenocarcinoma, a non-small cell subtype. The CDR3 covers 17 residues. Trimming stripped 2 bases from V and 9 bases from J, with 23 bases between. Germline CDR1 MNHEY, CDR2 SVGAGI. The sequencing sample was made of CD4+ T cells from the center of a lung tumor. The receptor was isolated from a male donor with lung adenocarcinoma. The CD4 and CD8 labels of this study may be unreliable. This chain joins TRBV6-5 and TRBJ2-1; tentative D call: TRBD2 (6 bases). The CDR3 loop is CASSYPRVGTGVGEQFF. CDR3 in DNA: TGTGCCAGCAGTTACCCCAGGGTAGGGACGGGAGTTGGTGAGCAGTTCTTC.